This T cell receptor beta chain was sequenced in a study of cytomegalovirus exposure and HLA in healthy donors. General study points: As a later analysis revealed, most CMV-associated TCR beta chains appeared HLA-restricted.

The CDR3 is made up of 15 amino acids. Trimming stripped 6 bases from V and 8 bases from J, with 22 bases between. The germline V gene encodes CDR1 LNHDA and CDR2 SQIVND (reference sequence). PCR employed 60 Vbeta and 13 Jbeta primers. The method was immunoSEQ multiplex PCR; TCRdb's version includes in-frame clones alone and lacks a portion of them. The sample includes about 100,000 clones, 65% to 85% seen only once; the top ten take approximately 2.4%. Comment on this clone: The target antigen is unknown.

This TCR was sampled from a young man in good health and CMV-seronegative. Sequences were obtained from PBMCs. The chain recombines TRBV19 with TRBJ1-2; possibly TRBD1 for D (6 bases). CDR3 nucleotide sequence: TGTGCCAGTAGACCTAATGGGGGCGACGGGGGGGGCTACACCTTC. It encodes CASRPNGGDGGGYTF.